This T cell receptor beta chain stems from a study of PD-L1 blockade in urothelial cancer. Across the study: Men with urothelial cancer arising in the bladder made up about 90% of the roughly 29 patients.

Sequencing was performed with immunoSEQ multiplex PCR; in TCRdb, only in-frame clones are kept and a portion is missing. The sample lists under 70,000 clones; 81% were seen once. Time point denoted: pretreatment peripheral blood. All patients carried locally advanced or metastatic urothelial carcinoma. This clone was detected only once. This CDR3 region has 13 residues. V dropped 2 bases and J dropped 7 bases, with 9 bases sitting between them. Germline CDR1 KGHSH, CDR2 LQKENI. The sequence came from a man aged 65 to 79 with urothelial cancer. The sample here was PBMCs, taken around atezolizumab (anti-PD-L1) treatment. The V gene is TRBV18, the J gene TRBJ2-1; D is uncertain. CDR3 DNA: TGTGCCAGCTCACCAGGTACAGCTAATGAGCAGTTCTTC. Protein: CASSPGTANEQFF. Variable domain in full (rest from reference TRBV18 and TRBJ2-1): NAGVMQNPRHLVRRRGQEARLRCSPMKGHSHVYWYRQLPEEGLKFMVYLQKENIIDESGMPKERFSAEFPKEGPSILRIQQVVRGDSAAYFCASSPGTANEQFFGPGTRLTVL.